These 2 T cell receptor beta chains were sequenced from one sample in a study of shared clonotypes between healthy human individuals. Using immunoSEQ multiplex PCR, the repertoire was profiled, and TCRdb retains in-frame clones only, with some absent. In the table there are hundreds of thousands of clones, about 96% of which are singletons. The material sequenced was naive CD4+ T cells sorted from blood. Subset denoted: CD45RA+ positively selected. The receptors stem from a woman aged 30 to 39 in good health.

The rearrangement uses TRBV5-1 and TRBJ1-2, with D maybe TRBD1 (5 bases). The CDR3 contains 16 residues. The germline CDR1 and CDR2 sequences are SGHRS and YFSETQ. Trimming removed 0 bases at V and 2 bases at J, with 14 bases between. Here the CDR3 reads CASSLVQGMVNYGYTF. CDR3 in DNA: TGCGCCAGCAGCTTGGTCCAGGGCATGGTCAACTATGGCTACACCTTC.

The CDR3 loop is CASSLGITSGSEQYF. The CDR3 DNA is TGCGCCAGCAGCTTGGGTATCACTAGCGGGTCAGAGCAGTACTTC. This chain joins TRBV5-1 and TRBJ2-7, with 9 bases aligning to TRBD2. Trimming removed 0 bases from V and 7 bases from J; junction bases left unmatched: 8. Germline V lookup: CDR1 SGHRS, CDR2 YFSETQ. This CDR3 contains 15 residues.